Described below is a single T cell receptor beta chain sequence and its context. Its antigen is currently unknown. One entry per CDR3 protein results from TCRdb running MiXCR on the RT-PCR reads. The data contain 500,000 or so distinct CDR3 sequences, about 15% of them singletons. This specimen comes from a study of response to subunit inactivated influenza vaccine. V lost 3 bases, J lost 5 bases, and 14 bases stayed unmatched. This CDR3 spans 18 amino acids. Germline CDR1 is SGHDT and CDR2 is YYEEEE. Findings and caveats of the study: A suggestion made by the authors is that each seasonal influenza vaccination recruits few new T cells.

This clonotype was obtained from a man aged 50 to 69 who received an inactivated influenza vaccine. The chain links TRBV5-6 to TRBJ2-5; TRBD2 matches 12 bases. The sample in question was CD4+ T cells sorted from PBMCs, obtained less than 25 months after vaccination. The CDR3 DNA reads TGTGCCAGCAGCTCTCGAGGACTAGCGGGAAACCCCTCGGAGACCCAGTACTTC. Translating gives CASSSRGLAGNPSETQYF.